Listed below are T cell receptor beta chains from one sample, sequenced in a study of blood T cells in healthy people across ages. TCRdb reprocessed the 5' RACE reads with MiXCR, giving one entry per CDR3 protein. The data hold around 750,000 distinct CDR3 sequences, with about 55% observed a single time. Material for sequencing was blood. These receptors all stem from a man older than 75 in good health. CDR3s include the opening cysteine and the closing phenylalanine or tryptophan. A clone size is listed for some rows: how often the clone was seen (once, few, many), or a class if it is expanded.

V: TRBV6-2/TRBV6-3
J: TRBJ2-5
size: -
CDR3: CACTDDGRAAGTQYF

V: TRBV25-1
J: TRBJ1-1
size: -
CDR3: CASRGNRGLGNTEAFF

V: TRBV29-1
J: -
size: few
CDR3: CSVGQGVGGEQYF

V: TRBV6-2/TRBV6-3
J: TRBJ1-1
size: -
CDR3: CASIKGGAGRANTEAFF

V: TRBV7-3
J: TRBJ2-3
size: -
CDR3: CASSLRSPRQGTDTQYF

V: TRBV20-1
J: TRBJ1-4
size: -
CDR3: CSARDNRGGGYPTNEKLFF

V: TRBV5-1
J: TRBJ1-2
size: -
CDR3: CASSPAVGAGKNYGYTF

V: TRBV7-9
J: TRBJ2-5
size: -
CDR3: CASSLAGVPETQYF

V: TRBV28
J: TRBJ1-3
size: -
CDR3: CASSSRQLGNTIYF

V: TRBV20-1
J: TRBJ2-3
size: -
CDR3: CSARDPGLDTQYF

V: TRBV25-1
J: TRBJ1-1
size: few
CDR3: CASSERPGPRRTAFF

V: TRBV29-1
J: TRBJ2-5
size: few
CDR3: CSVRSSGAETQYF

V: TRBV20-1
J: TRBJ2-1
size: -
CDR3: CSANQQLAYNEQFF

V: TRBV7-9
J: TRBJ2-1
size: -
CDR3: CASSPTRRSSGGYNEQFF

V: TRBV7-2
J: TRBJ1-1
size: -
CDR3: CASSKTQGARTEAFF

V: TRBV3-1
J: TRBJ1-2
size: few
CDR3: CASSPISSGGSGYTF

V: TRBV11-3
J: TRBJ2-1
size: -
CDR3: CASSLGGGGYDEQFF

V: TRBV4-2
J: TRBJ2-7
size: -
CDR3: CASSQETRTGQTYEQYF

V: TRBV25-1
J: TRBJ2-3
size: few
CDR3: CASSDGWADTQYF

V: TRBV6-6
J: TRBJ2-1
size: -
CDR3: CASSRQGVAYNEQFF

V: TRBV21-1
J: TRBJ1-5
size: -
CDR3: CVSMTRDNLYLDPQPQHF

V: TRBV12-3/TRBV12-4
J: TRBJ2-1
size: -
CDR3: CASSFLGSGRLNEQFF

V: TRBV6-6
J: TRBJ1-2
size: -
CDR3: CASSYGGTAKTRDGYTF